The count of the clone carrying this TCR beta chain is one. Its cognate antigen is unknown. This sample stems from a study of blood T cells in healthy people across ages. CDR1 is SGHRS and CDR2 is YFSETQ in the germline V gene. V shed 3 bases and J shed 4 bases, with 11 bases lying between them. The CDR3 is 14 residues long. Every donor gave approximately 10 milliliters of peripheral blood. Primed by a sample-barcoded 5' primer and a J-beta primer mix, a second PCR proceeded for about 6 to 11 cycles. TCRdb passed the 5' RACE reads through MiXCR, listing each CDR3 protein once. This sample has hundreds of thousands of distinct CDR3 sequences; about 52% occur once, and the top ten carry about a third. Overall study results and limits: Expanded clonotype changes were possibly confounded by unknown donor CMV status.

The sequence was collected from a woman between 55 and 75 years old in good health. Source material: blood. This chain joins TRBV5-1 and TRBJ1-5; D is possibly TRBD1 (6 bases). Written as DNA, the CDR3 is TGCGCCAGCAGCTGGGGGGGCAGAAATCAGCCCCAGCATTTT. The encoded protein is CASSWGGRNQPQHF.